This T cell receptor beta chain stems from a study of T cells in Graves' hyperthyroidism and ophthalmopathy. RNA transcripts yielded amplified TCR beta CDR3 regions. RT-PCR in the first round (using the HTBI primer set) targeted the TCR CDR3. In TCRdb, the multiplex PCR reads were re-called with MiXCR into one record per CDR3 protein. Of around 690,000 distinct CDR3 sequences in the sample, about 18% were seen once. The CDR3 is 17 amino acids. Trimming stripped 7 bases from V and 1 base from J, with 22 bases between. Sequenced: blood. This chain links TRBV12-3 or TRBV12-4 with TRBJ1-1; TRBD1 might be the D (6 bases). This receptor was obtained from a man over 45 with Graves' hyperthyroidism. CDR3 DNA: TGTGCCAGCACCGCGGGGGGCAGGGCGGGCAGGAACACTGAAGCTTTCTTT. Encoded protein: CASTAGGRAGRNTEAFF.